This T cell receptor beta chain originates from a study of Graves' ophthalmopathy and Graves' hyperthyroidism (dated by TCRdb to between 2018 and 2020). Background for the entire study: Peripheral blood was collected at initial diagnosis, before any treatment. The 100 or so discovery patients were divided at random into training and test sets in a 7:3 ratio. After sampling, hyperthyroidism patients received methimazole starting at 30 mg daily, and ophthalmopathy patients received high-dose intravenous methylprednisolone. In total, 120 to 150 blood samples were TCR-sequenced: 43 ophthalmopathy, some 75 hyperthyroidism and roughly 17 hyperthyroidism-to-ophthalmopathy patients. To explore V-J signatures distinguishing ophthalmopathy from hyperthyroidism, a discovery set of roughly 98 patients (about 41 ophthalmopathy, roughly 56 stable hyperthyroidism) was enrolled. The study used signatures of the TCR beta repertoire to tell Graves' ophthalmopathy apart from Graves' hyperthyroidism and to predict which patients would progress to ophthalmopathy. T-cell repertoires of thyroid tissue and blood were compared in 5 or 6 hyperthyroidism patients. For independent validation, a separate cohort was made up of roughly 19 hyperthyroidism patients plus 17 patients who later progressed from hyperthyroidism to ophthalmopathy.

Hyperthyroidism was considered stable if no progression to ophthalmopathy occurred within 18 months of follow-up. The hyperthyroidism patients were 18 to 65 years old and newly diagnosed, with a disease duration of less than 2 months. Patients with other autoimmune diseases, uncontrolled infections, pregnancy or lactation were excluded. Clinical symptoms, serum thyroxine, TRAb, thyroid ultrasound and orbital computed tomography formed the basis of the diagnosis. PBMCs were isolated from about 10 ml of fresh peripheral blood by Ficoll-Paque density gradient centrifugation. Total RNA was extracted using Trizol reagent, and RNA quality was checked on an Agilent 2100 Bioanalyzer. Note on this clonotype: It has no known antigen specificity. No per-base quality is available; no much larger clone lies one base away.

Summary of the overall study and its limitations: Sample size was not predetermined statistically, and investigators were not blinded to group allocation. In cross-validation, the 13-signature model distinguished ophthalmopathy from stable hyperthyroidism with just over 85% sensitivity and 81% to 83% specificity, and in the test set the corresponding values were about 80% and 75%. In validation, the model predicted ophthalmopathy progression with 70.59% sensitivity and around 72% specificity; 12 predicted patients were CT-confirmed with GO in a median of 6.5 months. Most expanded thyroid clonotypes with frequency above 0.001 were also detected in blood, suggesting blood repertoires may reflect the thyroid immune response.

TCR beta CDR3 regions were amplified from RNA transcripts for repertoire sequencing. HTBI primers and the Qiagen OneStep RT-PCR kit were used in a first-round RT-PCR, which was followed by a second-round multiplex PCR, size selection and purification. Sequencing of the libraries was carried out on an Illumina HiSeq2000 in paired-end mode with 100 bp reads. The study's processing was this. Reads were processed with SOAPnuke, discarding reads with adapters, uncalled bases, mean Phred below 15, or no exact constant-primer or identifier match. High-quality paired reads were merged with COPE v1.2.5. Each unique nucleotide sequence was defined as a clonotype, and clonotypes were aligned to IMGT TRB V, D and J references with MiTCR v1.1. The analysis was limited to V-J combinations with a frequency above 0.0001, which together covered 99.2% of the repertoires. For each V-J combination, a TCR clonal expansion and chaos score was defined as the ratio of F50 clonal expansion to chaos observed in the TCRdist matrix. Welch's t-statistics and random forest were used to reduce features to about 14 V-J combinations, which were fed into a naive Bayes classifier. Thyroid-blood repertoire similarity was quantified with the Morisita-Horn index. TCRdb trimmed the raw reads at Q25, called clones with MiXCR and kept productive beta chains. Rows are combined by CDR3 protein, so each entry shows the most common genes and DNA. It is TCRdb's table, rather than the study itself, that gives the V and J calls and clone size. Here the sample has under 20,000 distinct CDR3 sequences; roughly 46% occur a single time. Clones ranked in the top ten supply over 25% of the sample.

Sequencing was performed on peripheral blood. The source is a middle-aged woman with stable Graves' hyperthyroidism. Donor details come from another sample of the same person, matched by shared clones.

The CDR3 loop reads CASSVSGSYNEQFF. The DNA is as follows: TGTGCCAGCAGCGTGTCCGGTTCCTACAATGAGCAGTTCTTC. The chain links TRBV9 with TRBJ2-1; no confident D gene assignment can be made. From the cysteine through the phenylalanine, the CDR3 covers 14 amino acids. The entry retains the CDR3 DNA only, 42 bases that are in frame from base 1. A distance of 7 bases separates the germline ends of V and J, which lose 2 bases and 1 base respectively. The germline V gene yields SGDLS for CDR1 and YYNGEE for CDR2.